The 23 T cell receptor beta chains presented below share a single source sample, sequenced in a study of blood T cell repertoires in COVID-19. Sequencing was performed with immunoSEQ multiplex PCR; in TCRdb, only in-frame clones are kept and a portion is missing. In the table there are about 69,000 clones, roughly 80% of which are singletons. Sequenced sample: peripheral blood. The receptors come from an elderly woman with acute or convalescent COVID-19.

The chain employs TRBV10-3 and TRBJ2-7; a weak D match, TRBD1 (5 bases). The CDR3 runs 12 residues. Trimming shortened V by 5 bases and J by 2 bases, and 7 bases separated the two germline ends. Germline lookup yields CDR1 ENHRY and CDR2 SYGVKD. In DNA form, the CDR3 reads TGTGCCATCAGTCCGGACACCTACGAGCAGTACTTC. Amino acid sequence: CAISPDTYEQYF.

V is TRBV19 and J is TRBJ2-5, with D maybe TRBD1 (6 bases). This CDR3 has 15 amino acids. With 6 bases removed from V and 5 bases from J, the gap between germline ends came to 19 bases. Germline V CDR1 and CDR2: LNHDA, SQIVND (reference sequence). Here the CDR3 DNA reads TGTGCCAGTAGCCCTAGAAAGGGGGAAACGGAGACCCAGTACTTC. Translation: CASSPRKGETETQYF.

The rearrangement uses TRBV6-6 and TRBJ2-1; D is perhaps TRBD1 (5 bases). The length of the CDR3 is 15 residues. V was trimmed by 2 bases and J by 7 bases, leaving 15 bases between them. CDR1 is MNHNY and CDR2 is SVGAGI in the germline V gene (reference sequence). The CDR3: CASSYRGPALNEQFF. As DNA, the CDR3 is TGTGCCAGCAGTTACAGGGGTCCCGCTCTGAATGAGCAGTTCTTC.

The rearrangement links TRBV18 to TRBJ1-2; D call uncertain. V lost 2 bases and J 0 bases, leaving 7 bases between the germline ends. The CDR3 is 14 residues long. Germline V CDR1 and CDR2: KGHSH, LQKENI. The CDR3 sequence: CASSPNGANYGYTF. The CDR3 DNA follows: TGTGCCAGCTCACCAAACGGAGCTAACTATGGCTACACCTTC.

Concerning this clone: The sample has other DNA sequences that encode this CDR3 too. J is TRBJ1-2 and V is TRBV13; 7 bases are a match to TRBD1. In germline, CDR1 is PRHDT, CDR2 FYEKMQ (reference sequence). CDR3 length equals 14 residues. The V and J ends lost 3 bases and 5 bases, in that order; junction bases with no gene match: 6. CDR3 coding DNA: TGTGCCAGCAGCTTCCGGGACAGAGATTATGGCTACACCTTC. Protein product: CASSFRDRDYGYTF.

This chain uses TRBV7-2 with TRBJ2-3; TRBD2 matches at 11 bases. CDR1 SGHTA and CDR2 FQGNSA come from the germline V gene. V gave up 5 bases and J gave up 3 bases; unmatched junction bases: 10. CDR3 length equals 17 residues. CDR3 bases: TGTGCCAGCAGCCCTGACGGGCTAGCGGGGGGTACAGATACGCAGTATTTT. Protein sequence: CASSPDGLAGGTDTQYF.

Concerning this clone: In the same sample, other DNA sequences code for this CDR3. This sequence joins TRBV3-1 (or the pseudogene TRBV3-2) and TRBJ1-1; D call uncertain. Looked up from germline, CDR1 is LGHDT and CDR2 is YNNKEL (reference sequence). Trimming removed 1 base from V and 1 base from J, with 7 bases in between. The CDR3 is 14 amino acids. CDR3 DNA: TGTGCCAGCAGCCAAGTGGAGGGGAACACTGAAGCTTTCTTT. Encoded protein: CASSQVEGNTEAFF.

The chain couples TRBV19 to TRBJ1-5; tentatively, D is TRBD1 (6 bases). The CDR3 spans 15 residues. CDR1 and CDR2 from the germline V gene are LNHDA and SQIVND (reference sequence). The V and J ends lost 4 bases and 2 bases respectively, with 12 bases between them. CDR3 DNA: TGTGCCAGTAGTACCGCAGGGGATGGCAATCAGCCCCAGCATTTT. This translates into CASSTAGDGNQPQHF.

The chain employs TRBV7-9 and TRBJ2-3, with 9 bases lining up with TRBD2. Germline V gene data show CDR1 as SEHNR and CDR2 as FQNEAQ (reference sequence). J gave up 6 bases and V 1 base, and 11 bases lay outside the gene matches. The CDR3 consists of 17 residues. The CDR3 DNA is TGTGCCAGCAGCTTAGATCGACTAGCGGCGGGATTGGATACGCAGTATTTT. Translating gives CASSLDRLAAGLDTQYF.

The rearrangement joins TRBV5-8 to TRBJ1-2; D perhaps matches TRBD1 (6 bases). Germline V gene lookup returns CDR1 SGHTS and CDR2 YDEGEE. The CDR3 extends over 13 amino acids. The V gene lost 4 bases and the J gene lost 5 bases, with 12 bases spanning the gap. The CDR3 bases are TGTGCCAGCAGCGAGGGCAGGGGATATGGCTACACCTTC. It codes for CASSEGRGYGYTF.

The chain uses TRBV18 and TRBJ1-2; D possibly corresponds to TRBD1 (5 bases). The germline V gene has CDR1 KGHSH and CDR2 LQKENI. V was cut by 6 bases and J by 5 bases, with 16 bases left in between. This CDR3 comprises 14 residues. The CDR3 loop is CASSPSGGKYGYTF. Written as DNA, the CDR3 is TGTGCCAGCTCTCCCTCTGGGGGGAAGTATGGCTACACCTTC.

The chain links TRBV29-1 to TRBJ2-1; the D gene is possibly TRBD1 (7 bases). Per the germline V gene, CDR1 is SQVTM and CDR2 is ANQGSEA. Trimming pared 0 bases from V and 3 bases from J, leaving 21 bases between. The CDR3 is 18 amino acids. The CDR3, as DNA: TGCAGCGTTGAAGATGGGGCCTGGGGCAGGGGGGACTACAATGAGCAGTTCTTC. This codes for CSVEDGAWGRGDYNEQFF.

The V and J genes are TRBV27 and TRBJ1-1; D might be TRBD1 (5 bases). The V and J ends lost 6 bases and 5 bases respectively, with 19 bases between them. Germline V lookup: CDR1 MNHEY, CDR2 SMNVEV (reference sequence). This CDR3 has 15 amino acids. The CDR3 coding sequence is TGTGCCAGCAGCCTCTTTGGGGAGGGGTGGACTGAAGCTTTCTTT. As protein: CASSLFGEGWTEAFF.

This clone was counted a few times. The chain uses TRBV6-4 and TRBJ2-3; 7 bases are a match to TRBD1. CDR3 length: 15 amino acids. V was clipped by 6 bases and J by 1 base; unmatched bases: 7. Germline lookup yields CDR1 MRHNA and CDR2 SNTAGT. The CDR3, as DNA: TGTGCCAGCAGCCTAGGGGGCGGCGGCACAGATACGCAGTATTTT. It specifies CASSLGGGGTDTQYF.

Only one count was recorded for this clone. The V gene is TRBV21-1, the J gene TRBJ2-7; TRBD1, the table's D call, lacks a check against the DNA. TRBV21-1 is a known pseudogene. The CDR3 sequence is 14 residues long. This CDR3 reads CASSSQGAAYEQYF. CDR3 coding DNA: TGTGCCAGCAGCAGTCAGGGGGCCGCCTACGAGCAGTACTTC.

J is TRBJ1-2 and V is TRBV6-6; TRBD1 aligns across 9 bases. The ends lost 4 bases at V and 6 bases at J; junction bases unmatched: 9. Germline V gene lookup returns CDR1 MNHNY and CDR2 SVGAGI (reference sequence). The CDR3 extends over 15 amino acids. The CDR3 DNA reads as TGTGCCAGCAGTTCCGCGGACAGGGGAAAGGATGGCTACACCTTC. This sequence encodes CASSSADRGKDGYTF.

The V and J genes are TRBV5-1 and TRBJ2-5; TRBD1 agrees at 9 bases. With 3 bases clipped from V and 2 bases from J, the junction kept 8 bases outside the gene matches. CDR3 length: 16 amino acids. The germline gives CDR1 SGHRS, CDR2 YFSETQ. This CDR3 is CASSYTGGNGQETQYF. Here the CDR3 DNA reads TGCGCCAGCAGCTATACAGGGGGCAATGGACAAGAGACCCAGTACTTC.

The chain uses TRBV29-1 and TRBJ2-3; the match to TRBD2 covers 11 bases. CDR1 and CDR2 from the germline V gene are SQVTM and ANQGSEA. The ends lost 4 bases at V and 2 bases at J; junction bases unmatched: 2. This CDR3 spans 14 amino acids. The CDR3 bases are TGCAGCGTTGCGACTAGCGGGACCACAGATACGCAGTATTTT. Translated: CSVATSGTTDTQYF.

The V call is TRBV3-1 (or the pseudogene TRBV3-2), the J call TRBJ1-2; TRBD1 agrees at 8 bases. The V and J ends lost 8 bases and 7 bases, in that order; junction bases with no gene match: 15. CDR1 and CDR2 from the germline V gene are LGHDT and YNNKEL (reference sequence). The CDR3 is 15 residues long. CDR3 sequence reads: CASGYEDRGWRGYTF. DNA for the CDR3: TGTGCCAGCGGGTATGAAGACAGGGGATGGCGTGGCTACACCTTC.

This chain joins TRBV9 and TRBJ2-2; D perhaps matches TRBD2 (7 bases). CDR3 length: 16 amino acids. Trimming took 4 bases from V and 1 from J, leaving 14 bases between them. In germline, CDR1 is SGDLS, CDR2 YYNGEE. The DNA of the CDR3 is TGTGCCAGCAGCCCCGGCGGGGGCCTGAACACCGGGGAGCTGTTTTTT. It codes for CASSPGGGLNTGELFF.

The CDR3 spells CASSFDNQETQYF. The CDR3 nucleotides are TGTGCCAGCAGCTTCGACAACCAAGAGACCCAGTACTTC. The chain employs TRBV5-4 and TRBJ2-5; no reliable D call. CDR3 length equals 13 residues. The germline V and J ends were trimmed by 2 bases and 0 bases, with 5 bases remaining between them. The germline CDR1 and CDR2 sequences are SGHNT and YYREEE (reference sequence).

This clone came up once. CDR3 DNA: TGTGCCAGCAGAAACGGGGAGACTGCAACTAATGAAAAACTGTTTTTT. This sequence encodes CASRNGETATNEKLFF. The chain carries TRBV6-6 and TRBJ1-4, with D hard to call. Trimming removed 6 bases at V and 0 bases at J, with 14 bases between. The length of the CDR3 is 16 residues. Per germline, CDR1 MNHNY and CDR2 SVGAGI (reference sequence).

This rearrangement joins TRBV11-2 to TRBJ1-1; 7 bases fit TRBD1. The CDR3 has 18 residues. Trimming at V came to 5 bases and at J to 0 bases, leaving 15 bases not matched to a gene. CDR1 is SGHAT and CDR2 is FQNNGV in the germline V gene. The CDR3 DNA reads as TGTGCCAGCAGCGCTCCGGGACAGTTTTTTGGGATGAACACTGAAGCTTTCTTT. Amino acids: CASSAPGQFFGMNTEAFF.